This T cell receptor beta chain was sequenced during a study of OX40 agonist ivuxolimab in advanced cancers. A note on the overall study: Ivuxolimab was a fully human IgG2 agonistic monoclonal antibody targeting the costimulatory receptor OX40 (CD134). Of the 50 to 55 dose-escalation patients, hepatocellular carcinoma was present in around 20, melanoma in around 15, renal cell carcinoma in 9 and head and neck cancer in 9. The paper reports the monotherapy dose-escalation portion (N of about 54 patients) of the phase I ivuxolimab trial. Partial responses were achieved by three dose-escalation patients, of whom one had hepatocellular carcinoma and two had cutaneous melanoma. Intravenous ivuxolimab was administered to patients every 2 weeks at six dose levels: 0.01, 0.1, 0.3, 1.5, 3 and 10 mg/kg. Prior anti-PD-1, anti-PD-L1 or anti-CTLA-4 therapy was permitted, and approximately 42% of dose-escalation patients had received checkpoint inhibitors. In the dose-escalation cohort, about four fifths of patients were male, and the mean age was approximately 60 years with a range of roughly 20 to 79. Peripheral TCRbeta sequencing aimed to test whether ivuxolimab altered TCR sequence diversity and caused clonal T-cell expansion.

For CDR1 and CDR2, the germline V gene lists SGHTA and FQGNSA. Relative to germline, V is 2 bases shorter and J is 0 bases shorter, with 7 bases between their ends. The CDR3 runs 14 residues from the cysteine to the phenylalanine. The sequence is cut down to CDR3 DNA, 42 bases in frame from base 1. For sequencing of the TCRbeta CDR3 region, genomic DNA was extracted from the sorted cells. TCRbeta CDR3 regions were sequenced using the immunoSEQ Assay. Here the immuneACCESS table is served through TCRdb, limited to in-frame sequences with V and J called. Missing clones are a known gap in these copies; in checked studies unresolved V genes cover under half, and the rest lacks a known reason. This sample gives roughly 69,000 clones in total; around 93% of them show up just once. About 1% of the sample goes to the ten largest clones. On the study overall, not on this receptor specifically: Which antigens the clonally expanded peripheral T cells were specific for was not determined. Low levels of normalized T-cell clonal expansion were also seen in some patients who did not respond. In partial responders in the 0.1-3.0 mg/kg groups, normalized peripheral clonal expansion was found to be among the lowest, especially among CD8+ T cells. Clonal expansion of both CD4+ and CD8+ blood T cells was observed from baseline to week 6 at doses 0.1 to 3.0 mg/kg. After ivuxolimab, expanded clones were on average more numerous among CD8+ T cells than among CD4+ T cells.

Concerning this clone itself: What antigen it recognizes has not been identified. Base qualities are missing; no much larger clone stands one base away.

The trial excluded patients who had a history of autoimmune disease or were on systemic immunosuppression. Peripheral blood for TCR sequencing was drawn from every dose cohort at baseline, at cycle 4 day 1 and at cycle 7 day 1. The samples were taken from a phase I, first-in-human, multicenter, open-label dose-escalation trial of ivuxolimab. Adults with locally advanced or metastatic melanoma, renal cell, hepatocellular, or head and neck squamous cell carcinoma were enrolled in the trial. Before TCR sequencing, CD4+ T cells and CD8+ T cells from peripheral blood were sorted into separate populations.

The chain was built from TRBV7-2 and TRBJ1-2; the D segment cannot be called with confidence. The sequenced sample was CD4+ or CD8+ T cells sorted from blood, obtained in a trial of the OX40 agonist ivuxolimab. This clonotype was sampled from an adult with an advanced solid tumor such as melanoma, head and neck, liver or kidney cancer. The CDR3 reads as follows: CASSLRSTNYGYTF. The nucleotides are TGTGCCAGCAGCTTAAGGTCAACTAACTATGGCTACACCTTC.